The 29 T cell receptor beta chains listed next were all sequenced from one sample in a study of cytomegalovirus exposure and HLA in healthy donors. Use of 60 Vbeta and 13 Jbeta primers characterized the PCR. Here immunoSEQ multiplex PCR was the method, and the copy in TCRdb shows in-frame clones only, minus some. The profile shows about 170,000 clones, approximately 84% of them singletons. Sample: PBMCs. The receptors here all came from a girl between 5 and 17 years old in good health and CMV-seropositive.

This clone is a singleton in its sample. The chain links TRBV5-6 to TRBJ2-5; 9 bases line up with TRBD2. The tail of the sequence fits TRBJ2-7 better, so the J call may be wrong. This CDR3 has 12 residues. CDR1 and CDR2 (germline): SGHDT, YYEEEE. In DNA, the CDR3 is TGTGCCAGCACCGCGGGGGGGAACGAGCAGTACTTC. It specifies CASTAGGNEQYF.

This clone was recorded a few times. V gene TRBV25-1 combines with J gene TRBJ2-7, with D possibly matching TRBD1 (5 bases). Trimming removed 2 bases at V and 4 bases at J, with 12 bases between. CDR1 MGHDK and CDR2 SYGVNS come from the germline V gene. The CDR3 extends over 14 amino acids. The CDR3 loop is CASSEAERGYEQYF. The DNA for the CDR3 is TGTGCCAGCAGTGAAGCGGAAAGGGGATACGAGCAGTACTTC.

The chain is built from TRBV19 and TRBJ1-6; 9 positions agree with TRBD1. With 7 bases clipped from V and 10 bases from J, the junction kept 14 bases outside the gene matches. The CDR3 runs to 16 residues. Germline loops: CDR1 LNHDA, CDR2 SQIVND (reference sequence). DNA for the CDR3: TGTGCCAGTACCACCCCGGGACAGGGATTTCGATCACCCCTCCACTTT. Its protein product is CASTTPGQGFRSPLHF.

This clone was found a few times. This chain uses TRBV7-9 with TRBJ2-7; D uncertain. The V end was cut by 3 bases, the J end by 5 bases, with 8 bases between. Germline V CDR1 and CDR2: SEHNR, FQNEAQ (reference sequence). The CDR3 covers 12 residues. CDR3 DNA: TGTGCCAGCAGCTTGAACAGCCACGAGCAGTACTTC. Encoded protein: CASSLNSHEQYF.

Here the CDR3 reads CASSLQGRTGELFF. The DNA of the CDR3 is TGCGCCAGCAGCCTACAGGGAAGGACCGGGGAGCTGTTTTTT. This chain uses TRBV4-1 with TRBJ2-2, with a tentative D call TRBD1 (6 bases). Germline V CDR1 and CDR2: MGHRA, YSYEKL. Between the trimmed V and J ends, which lost 4 bases and 5 bases, there was a span of 11 bases. The CDR3 sequence is 14 residues long.

DNA of the CDR3: TGTGCCAGCAGTGATTCCCACGAACTAGTCTCCGTTAATGAGCAGTTCTTC. This codes for CASSDSHELVSVNEQFF. The chain recombines TRBV6-4 with TRBJ2-1; possible D gene TRBD2, 5 bases. This CDR3 spans 17 amino acids. V shed 3 bases and J shed 7 bases, with 22 bases lying between them. CDR1 MRHNA and CDR2 SNTAGT come from the germline V gene.

The chain employs TRBV9 and TRBJ2-7; 9 nucleotides agree with TRBD1. The CDR3 is 15 residues long. The germline gives CDR1 SGDLS, CDR2 YYNGEE. The V gene end was trimmed by 4 bases and the J gene end by 4 bases; junction bases not matched to a gene: 9. The CDR3, as DNA: TGTGCCAGCAGCAGAGAAAACAGGGGGCTTTACGAGCAGTACTTC. Its translation: CASSRENRGLYEQYF.

This clone was seen only a few times. The CDR3 protein is CASTVGQGVNYGYTF. CDR3 DNA: TGTGCCAGTACCGTAGGACAGGGGGTTAACTATGGCTACACCTTC. This chain uses TRBV19 with TRBJ1-2; TRBD1 agrees at 10 bases. CDR3 length: 15 amino acids. The V gene end was trimmed by 7 bases and the J gene end by 1 base; junction bases not matched to a gene: 6. From germline, CDR1 is LNHDA and CDR2 SQIVND (reference sequence).

The chain couples TRBV9 to TRBJ1-6; 10 nucleotides align to TRBD1. J was trimmed by 8 bases and V by 0 bases; bases with no gene match: 8. CDR3 size: 17 residues. Germline V gives CDR1 SGDLS, CDR2 YYNGEE. The CDR3 protein is CASSVAQGQGIDSPLHF. In DNA form, the CDR3 reads TGTGCCAGCAGCGTAGCACAGGGACAGGGGATCGATTCACCCCTCCACTTT. Filled out from reference TRBV9 and TRBJ1-6, the complete variable domain reads DSGVTQTPKHLITATGQRVTLRCSPRSGDLSVYWYQQSLDQGLQFLIQYYNGEERAKGNILERFSAQQFPDLHSELNLSSLELGDSALYFCASSVAQGQGIDSPLHFGNGTRLTVT.

This clone was picked up one time. This chain links TRBV29-1 with TRBJ1-4; D ambiguous. CDR1 and CDR2 (germline): SQVTM, ANQGSEA. With 7 bases removed from V and 0 bases from J, the gap between germline ends came to 9 bases. The CDR3 length is 13 residues. CDR3 residues: CSAGLATNEKLFF. The CDR3 DNA is TGCAGCGCTGGACTGGCAACTAATGAAAAACTGTTTTTT.

J is TRBJ1-5 and V is TRBV19; unclear D gene. CDR1 LNHDA and CDR2 SQIVND come from the germline V gene (reference sequence). The CDR3 runs 13 residues. Trimming removed 4 bases from V and 11 bases from J, with 15 bases in between. CDR3 region: CASSTAASSTQHF. The CDR3 DNA follows: TGTGCCAGTAGTACGGCTGCTAGTTCGACCCAGCATTTT. The full variable domain, with the rest looked up from reference TRBV19 and TRBJ1-5, is DGGITQSPKYLFRKEGQNVTLSCEQNLNHDAMYWYRQDPGQGLRLIYYSQIVNDFQKGDIAEGYSVSREKKESFPLTVTSAQKNPTAFYLCASSTAASSTQHFGDGTRLSIL.

This chain links TRBV27 with TRBJ1-5; no clear D gene. This CDR3 spans 13 amino acids. The germline V gene encodes CDR1 MNHEY and CDR2 SMNVEV (reference sequence). Trimming removed 6 bases at V and 0 bases at J, with 6 bases between. Here the CDR3 DNA reads TGTGCCAGCAGAATCAGTAGCAATCAGCCCCAGCATTTT. As protein: CASRISSNQPQHF.

Only a few counts were recorded for this clone. V and J are TRBV25-1 and TRBJ2-1; D is unclear. Looked up from germline, CDR1 is MGHDK and CDR2 is SYGVNS. Trimming stripped 0 bases from V and 3 bases from J, with 9 bases between. There are 15 residues in the CDR3. CDR3 sequence (DNA): TGTGCCAGCAGTGAATACCCCGGTCTCTACAATGAGCAGTTCTTC. This translates into CASSEYPGLYNEQFF.

The rearrangement uses TRBV7-9 and TRBJ1-2; 11 bases fit TRBD1. The J segment lost 6 bases and the V segment lost 5 bases, leaving 14 bases of the junction unmatched. Germline values: CDR1 SEHNR, CDR2 FQNEAQ (reference sequence). The CDR3 has 17 residues. The CDR3 DNA sequence: TGTGCCAGCAGCCCACAAGGGACAGGGGGTGACGAGAATGGCTACACCTTC. This encodes CASSPQGTGGDENGYTF.

The chain employs TRBV2 and TRBJ2-1; 9 bases are shared with TRBD2. This CDR3 is built from 12 residues. Germline loops: CDR1 SNHLY, CDR2 FYNNEI. V was pared by 7 bases and J by 9 bases, with 4 bases of the junction left unmatched. The CDR3, as DNA: TGTGCCAGCACCTTGACTAGCGGTGAGCAGTTCTTC. Amino acid sequence: CASTLTSGEQFF.

The gene calls are TRBV7-9 and TRBJ1-2; TRBD1 matches 10 bases. The CDR3 is 14 amino acids. Germline assignment: CDR1 SEHNR and CDR2 FQNEAQ (reference sequence). The junction had 8 bases not matched to a gene; V was cut back by 5 bases and J by 8 bases. The CDR3 protein is CASSIDRGREGYTF. CDR3 coding DNA: TGTGCCAGCAGCATTGACAGGGGGCGTGAAGGCTACACCTTC. The variable domain in full, with the rest retrieved from reference TRBV7-9 and TRBJ1-2, is DTGVSQNPRHKITKRGQNVTFRCDPISEHNRLYWYRQTLGQGPEFLTYFQNEAQLEKSRLLSDRFSAERPKGSFSTLEIQRTEQGDSAMYLCASSIDRGREGYTFGSGTRLTVV.

The chain recombines TRBV13 with TRBJ2-3; TRBD1 agrees at 7 bases. Trimming at V came to 5 bases and at J to 4 bases, leaving 12 bases not matched to a gene. The CDR3 contains 16 residues. The germline CDR1 and CDR2 sequences are PRHDT and FYEKMQ (reference sequence). The CDR3 sequence is CASSITGEEDADTQYF. CDR3 bases: TGTGCCAGCAGCATTACAGGGGAAGAGGATGCAGATACGCAGTATTTT.

This clone was observed a few times. The V call is TRBV19, the J call TRBJ1-1, with 9 bases matching TRBD1. Trimming removed 5 bases from V and 7 bases from J; junction bases left unmatched: 8. This CDR3 comprises 14 residues. Germline CDR1 reads LNHDA; CDR2 reads SQIVND (reference sequence). The CDR3 is CASSSTGGAGEAFF. CDR3 nucleotides: TGTGCCAGTAGTTCTACAGGGGGCGCGGGTGAAGCTTTCTTT.

V usage is TRBV5-6 and J usage is TRBJ2-7; weak D call: TRBD1 (5 bases). Between the trimmed V and J ends, which lost 0 bases and 5 bases, there was a span of 12 bases. Germline values: CDR1 SGHDT, CDR2 YYEEEE. The CDR3 has 14 amino acids. The CDR3 sequence: CASSLAGRVDEQYF. The CDR3 DNA follows: TGTGCCAGCAGCTTGGCGGGCAGGGTGGACGAGCAGTACTTC. Full variable domain (outside the CDR3, taken from reference TRBV5-6 and TRBJ2-7): DAGVTQSPTHLIKTRGQQVTLRCSPKSGHDTVSWYQQALGQGPQFIFQYYEEEERQRGNFPDRFSGHQFPNYSSELNVNALLLGDSALYLCASSLAGRVDEQYFGPGTRLTVT.

The genes are TRBV30 and TRBJ2-7; 8 bases map to TRBD2. V lost 2 bases to trimming and J lost 10 bases; unmatched junction nucleotides: 4. CDR1 and CDR2 from the germline V gene are GTSNPN and SVGIG (reference sequence). There are 11 residues in the CDR3. CDR3 DNA sequence: TGTGCCTGGAGTTCCGGGGGGGATCAGTACTTC. This gives the protein CAWSSGGDQYF.

The chain carries TRBV5-1 and TRBJ1-2, with a tentative D call TRBD1 (6 bases). Per germline, CDR1 SGHRS and CDR2 YFSETQ. The CDR3 is 14 amino acids. Between the trimmed V and J ends, which lost 0 bases and 7 bases, there was a span of 13 bases. The CDR3 sequence is CASSLDRVFGGYTF. The CDR3 bases are TGCGCCAGCAGCTTGGACAGGGTTTTCGGTGGCTACACCTTC. The whole variable domain, remainder taken from reference TRBV5-1 and TRBJ1-2, is KAGVTQTPRYLIKTRGQQVTLSCSPISGHRSVSWYQQTPGQGLQFLFEYFSETQRNKGNFPGRFSGRQFSNSRSEMNVSTLELGDSALYLCASSLDRVFGGYTFGSGTRLTVV.

The V and J genes are TRBV5-4 and TRBJ1-3; TRBD1 agrees at 9 bases. This CDR3 has 17 residues. With 1 base clipped from V and 0 bases from J, the junction kept 5 bases outside the gene matches. Per germline, CDR1 SGHNT and CDR2 YYREEE (reference sequence). The CDR3: CASSLPGQGSSGNTIYF. In DNA form, the CDR3 reads TGTGCCAGCAGCTTGCCGGGACAGGGAAGCTCTGGAAACACCATATATTTT.

This chain connects TRBV6-1 to TRBJ2-1; D gene unclear. Per germline, CDR1 MNHNS and CDR2 SASEGT. V dropped 10 bases and J dropped 8 bases, with 12 bases sitting between them. The CDR3 has 11 residues. This chain's CDR3 is CANYTRHEQFF. Written as DNA, the CDR3 is TGTGCCAACTACACCCGTCATGAGCAGTTCTTC.

The rearrangement links TRBV13 to TRBJ2-7; 7 bases match TRBD2. The V segment lost 0 bases and the J segment 2 bases; nucleotides outside the gene matches: 4. Germline CDR1 reads PRHDT; CDR2 reads FYEKMQ (reference sequence). The CDR3 loop spans 15 amino acids. CDR3 DNA sequence: TGTGCCAGCAGCTTAGGGGGGGGACTAACCTACGAGCAGTACTTC. This gives the protein CASSLGGGLTYEQYF.

This clone was seen only a few times. CDR3 sequence: CASSYSLGANTEAFF. CDR3 coding DNA: TGTGCCAGCAGTTACTCGTTAGGGGCCAACACTGAAGCTTTCTTT. V and J are TRBV13 and TRBJ1-1; weak D call: TRBD1 (5 bases). The CDR3 has 15 residues. Trimming stripped 6 bases from V and 2 bases from J, with 16 bases between. CDR1 and CDR2 (germline): PRHDT, FYEKMQ (reference sequence). The complete variable domain, with remaining parts taken from reference TRBV13 and TRBJ1-1, reads AAGVIQSPRHLIKEKRETATLKCYPIPRHDTVYWYQQGPGQDPQFLISFYEKMQSDKGSIPDRFSAQQFSDYHSELNMSSLELGDSALYFCASSYSLGANTEAFFGQGTRLTVV.

V is TRBV7-9 and J is TRBJ1-3; D ambiguous. Germline V CDR1 and CDR2: SEHNR, FQNEAQ (reference sequence). V lost 5 bases and J lost 0, with 14 bases in between. There are 16 residues in the CDR3. The CDR3 sequence is CASSEREASSGNTIYF. CDR3 DNA sequence: TGTGCCAGCAGCGAGAGGGAGGCCAGCTCTGGAAACACCATATATTTT.

This sequence joins TRBV5-1 and TRBJ2-5; tentative D call: TRBD1 (6 bases). Germline-derived CDR1 and CDR2 are SGHRS and YFSETQ. The CDR3 is made up of 18 amino acids. With 0 bases removed from V and 2 bases from J, the gap between germline ends came to 20 bases. CDR3 nucleotides: TGCGCCAGCAGCTTGGAACCGTCGGGACACCCGTTACAAGAGACCCAGTACTTC. It is translated as CASSLEPSGHPLQETQYF.

The rearrangement joins TRBV5-4 to TRBJ1-5; 10 positions match TRBD1. The CDR3 contains 16 residues. V was clipped by 0 bases and J by 1 base; unmatched bases: 1. Germline V lookup: CDR1 SGHNT, CDR2 YYREEE (reference sequence). The CDR3 DNA reads TGTGCCAGCAGCTTGGGGGGACAGGGGAGCAATCAGCCCCAGCATTTT. This sequence encodes CASSLGGQGSNQPQHF.

The CDR3 here is CASSSRLGDRAGTQYF. CDR3 nucleotide sequence: TGTGCCAGCAGTTCTAGATTGGGAGACAGGGCGGGAACGCAGTATTTT. The chain links TRBV27 to TRBJ2-3; D is perhaps TRBD1 (7 bases). Trimming pared 4 bases from V and 9 bases from J, leaving 23 bases between. CDR1 and CDR2 (germline): MNHEY, SMNVEV (reference sequence). The CDR3 is made up of 16 amino acids.